This T cell receptor beta chain was captured in a study of T cells after yellow fever vaccination (dated by TCRdb to about 2019). Turning to the overall study: The SMART-Seq v4 Ultra Low Input RNA kit was used to prepare libraries from fractions with low cell numbers. To track T-cell clones before and after primary and booster YFV17D yellow fever vaccination, bulk TCR alpha and beta repertoires were sequenced longitudinally. The cohort comprised two healthy male donors, one aged 18 to 30 and one aged 30 to 40 years. Blood was collected at multiple timepoints before and after primary and secondary immunization, and bulk PBMC replicates and cell subsets were isolated. General conclusions and limits of the study: The secondary T-cell response was weaker than the primary response but faster, peaking on day 5 instead of day 15. A small fraction of clonotypes appeared in both the CD4 and CD8 compartments, likely as a result of convergent recombination. Most clones expanded after primary vaccination were re-detected after the booster (96% of CD4 and approximately 89% of CD8), suggesting broad memory maintenance. FACS-sorted repertoires could contain abundant contaminating clonotypes from the bulk population, so computational filtering was required. The study included only a couple of donors, which limits how far the findings can be generalized.

Details on this clonotype: The antigen this receptor binds is unknown. No qualities accompany the bases; no much larger clone lies one base away.

TCR cDNA was made using 5'RACE template switching, a step that added a universal primer site and unique molecular identifiers. cDNA synthesis was primed from both the TCR alpha and TCR beta constant segments. Two PCR steps were used to amplify libraries, with sample barcodes and sequencing adapters being added in the second step. Sequencing of libraries was done on Illumina HiSeq 2500 (2x100 bp) or NovaSeq (2x150 bp). For the original study's pipeline: MIGEC handled demultiplexing of reads and collapsing into UMI consensus sequences, while MiXCR performed V(D)J alignment. Using edgeR on replicate PBMC samples, clonotypes were called vaccine-responding if FDR was below 0.01 and the log2 fold change was above 5 up to day 15. Bulk clonotypes were assigned CD4 or CD8 identity according to which sequenced CD4 or CD8 repertoire held them at higher abundance. TCRdb cleaned the public reads at Q25 with fastp, built clones with MiXCR and kept in-frame beta chains. Merged by CDR3 protein, the rows form single entries marked with the most common genes and DNA. These V and J calls are TCRdb output, not the study's own analysis. Across this sample there are over 70,000 distinct CDR3 sequences, with approximately 7.5% seen only once. Jointly, the top ten make up roughly two fifths of the sample.

The treatment or condition label of this sample denotes: live attenuated yellow fever vaccine strain. A standard Ficoll-Paque protocol was used to isolate PBMCs from peripheral blood. CD4 and CD8 T-cell fractions were isolated with Dynabeads CD4 and CD8 positive selection kits. TriZol was used to extract RNA from bulk PBMCs, from CD4 and CD8 fractions, and from dextramer-positive and dextramer-negative fractions. At the junction V is shortened by 4 bases and J by 1 base, with 10 bases in between. The CDR3 contains 14 residues, cysteine and phenylalanine counted. Only the CDR3 part of the read is kept: 42 bases, read in frame from the first base. Reading the germline V gene gives CDR1 SGHDN and CDR2 FVKESK.

The rearrangement combines TRBV14 with TRBJ2-5; the D gene remains uncertain. This sequence was found in a man aged 25 to 45 who received the YFV17D yellow fever vaccine. The source material was CD8+ T cells sorted from PBMCs, sampled on the day of the yellow fever booster vaccination. The CDR3 is CASSRSGFQETQYF. The nucleotide sequence reads TGTGCCAGCAGCCGTTCCGGGTTCCAAGAGACCCAGTACTTC.